This TCR beta chain was captured in a study of CD8 T cells in ankylosing spondylitis. It was by quantitative 5'-RACE with molecular barcodes that TCR beta libraries were made. TCRdb re-analysed the 5' RACE reads in MiXCR, keeping a single row per CDR3 protein. The data hold 150,000 to 250,000 distinct CDR3 sequences, with around 13% observed a single time. This clonotype was seen repeatedly, ten times or more. The clonotype originates from a male donor with ankylosing spondylitis or in good health (not recorded which). Input material: blood, either unsorted or a sorted T cell fraction (not recorded which).

The CDR3 reads CASNPRGGAGDTEAFF. The CDR3 nucleotides are TGTGCCAGCAACCCTAGGGGGGGGGCCGGGGACACTGAAGCTTTCTTT. J is TRBJ1-1 and V is TRBV27, with D possibly TRBD1 on 6 matching bases. The CDR3 is 16 amino acids. The V gene lost 7 bases and the J gene lost 3 bases, with 21 bases spanning the gap. Germline V gene data show CDR1 as MNHEY and CDR2 as SMNVEV (reference sequence).